The 14 T cell receptor beta chains below come from one sample, sequenced in a study of shared clonotypes between healthy human individuals. Generated by immunoSEQ multiplex PCR, the TCRdb table keeps only in-frame clones and is missing some. The sample lists about 820,000 clones, about 92% occurring once. The naive CD8 fraction comprised CD45RO-negative cells positively selected for CCR7 and excluded terminally differentiated effector memory CD45RA+ cells. Source material: naive CD8+ T cells sorted from blood. These receptors were collected from a man aged 25-45 years in good health.

This chain connects TRBV29-1 to TRBJ2-1; 11 bases agree with TRBD2. J gave up 8 bases and V 3 bases, and 12 bases lay outside the gene matches. CDR1 and CDR2 from the germline V gene are SQVTM and ANQGSEA. The CDR3 is 16 residues long. The CDR3 nucleotides are TGCAGCGTTGAGTGGGCTAGCGGGAGGACTATCGATGAGCAGTTCTTC. Translating gives CSVEWASGRTIDEQFF.

The rearrangement links TRBV4-1 to TRBJ2-2; D gene uncertain. The germline V and J ends were trimmed by 1 base and 7 bases, with 10 bases remaining between them. The germline V gene encodes CDR1 MGHRA and CDR2 YSYEKL. The length of the CDR3 is 14 residues. The CDR3 loop is CASSQGRFGGELFF. CDR3 coding DNA: TGCGCCAGCAGCCAAGGTAGATTCGGCGGGGAGCTGTTTTTT.

The chain carries TRBV2 and TRBJ2-4; TRBD1 aligns across 8 bases. Germline V gene sequence: CDR1 SNHLY, CDR2 FYNNEI. CDR3 length equals 14 residues. The trim removed 3 bases at V and 8 bases at J, leaving 6 bases unmatched. CDR3 DNA: TGTGCCAGCAGTGATGAGGACAGGGTTGACATTCAGTACTTC. Its protein product is CASSDEDRVDIQYF.

This chain uses TRBV10-1 with TRBJ2-1; the D gene is possibly TRBD1 (6 bases). The CDR3 consists of 15 residues. Germline V gene sequence: CDR1 WNHNN, CDR2 SYGVQD (reference sequence). Trimming took off 2 bases at V and 8 bases at J, with 16 bases between the two ends. For the CDR3, the DNA is TGCGCCAGCAGTGAGCCTAGATTCAGGGGCTATGAGCAGTTCTTC. Amino acid sequence: CASSEPRFRGYEQFF.

The V call is TRBV28, the J call TRBJ1-4; a weak D match, TRBD1 (5 bases). Trimming cost V 5 bases and J 2 bases, with 21 bases left between them. The germline V gene has CDR1 MDHEN and CDR2 SYDVKM. CDR3 length: 18 amino acids. This CDR3 reads CASSTLGGRESTNEKLFF. CDR3 DNA: TGTGCCAGCAGTACTCTGGGGGGTCGGGAGTCGACTAATGAAAAACTGTTTTTT.

CDR3 protein: CASVIAGVASNTEAFF. In DNA form, the CDR3 reads TGTGCCAGCGTCATAGCAGGGGTAGCCTCAAACACTGAAGCTTTCTTT. This rearrangement joins TRBV7-8 to TRBJ1-1, with D possibly TRBD1 on 6 matching bases. The V end was cut by 8 bases, the J end by 2 bases, with 21 bases between. CDR1 and CDR2 from the germline V gene are SGHVS and FQNEAQ. CDR3 length equals 16 residues.

The chain combines TRBV25-1 with TRBJ2-7; weak D call: TRBD1 (6 bases). Deletions cut 0 bases from V and 2 bases from J, with 14 bases between. CDR3 length: 16 residues. CDR1 is MGHDK, CDR2 SYGVNS, per germline. In nucleotides, the CDR3 is TGTGCCAGCAGTGAATACATCCCGACAGGCGCCTACGAGCAGTACTTC. Residues: CASSEYIPTGAYEQYF.

The V and J genes are TRBV29-1 and TRBJ1-2, with D possibly matching TRBD1 (5 bases). CDR1 and CDR2 (germline): SQVTM, ANQGSEA. V dropped 1 base and J dropped 6 bases, with 9 bases sitting between them. The CDR3 covers 12 residues. The CDR3 DNA is TGCAGCGTTGAAGCCGGGACGGATGGCTACACCTTC. It is translated as CSVEAGTDGYTF.

The chain uses TRBV29-1 and TRBJ2-1; no reliable D call. Looked up from germline, CDR1 is SQVTM and CDR2 is ANQGSEA. V was cut by 4 bases and J by 0 bases, with 16 bases left in between. This CDR3 has 16 residues. The CDR3: CSVAAYGSSSYNEQFF. In nucleotides, the CDR3 is TGCAGCGTTGCCGCTTACGGGTCCAGCTCCTACAATGAGCAGTTCTTC.

The rearrangement links TRBV6-5 to TRBJ2-7; no clear D gene. V was trimmed by 6 bases and J by 5 bases, leaving 17 bases between them. From germline, CDR1 is MNHEY and CDR2 SVGAGI. The length of the CDR3 is 14 residues. In DNA form, the CDR3 reads TGTGCCAGCAGGCCAGTCTGGGTCTTTGACGAGCAGTACTTC. Translating gives CASRPVWVFDEQYF.

This chain links TRBV5-5 with TRBJ2-7; D perhaps matches TRBD2 (6 bases). Germline V gene lookup returns CDR1 SGHKS and CDR2 YYEKEE (reference sequence). This CDR3 is 13 amino acids long. V gave up 4 bases and J gave up 12 bases, with 20 bases separating them. The CDR3 bases are TGTGCCAGCAGCCGTCGGGAGTCGCAGAGGCCGTACTTC. It is translated as CASSRRESQRPYF.

The genes are TRBV7-9 and TRBJ2-1; D might be TRBD1 (5 bases). The CDR3 is 15 amino acids. The V and J ends lost 5 bases and 9 bases respectively, with 20 bases between them. Germline CDR1 and CDR2: SEHNR and FQNEAQ (reference sequence). The CDR3 is CASSPLVSVGAEQFF. DNA of the CDR3: TGTGCCAGCAGCCCCTTGGTTTCGGTAGGGGCTGAGCAGTTCTTC.

The chain is built from TRBV5-6 and TRBJ2-7, with 11 bases identical to TRBD2. Trimming took 3 bases from V and 4 from J; bases not matched to a gene: 3. Germline V gene sequence: CDR1 SGHDT, CDR2 YYEEEE. The CDR3 has 14 residues. CDR3 sequence reads: CASSSSGRRYEQYF. Here the CDR3 DNA reads TGTGCCAGCAGCTCTAGCGGGAGGAGGTACGAGCAGTACTTC.

This chain connects TRBV10-3 to TRBJ1-2; 9 bases match TRBD1. Germline V gene lookup returns CDR1 ENHRY and CDR2 SYGVKD. The CDR3 sequence is 16 residues long. Trimming cost V 6 bases and J 7 bases; bases outside gene matches: 15. Written as DNA, the CDR3 is TGTGCCATCAGCTCTACGGGACAGGGTTTCAAAGGTGGCTACACCTTC. Its protein product is CAISSTGQGFKGGYTF.